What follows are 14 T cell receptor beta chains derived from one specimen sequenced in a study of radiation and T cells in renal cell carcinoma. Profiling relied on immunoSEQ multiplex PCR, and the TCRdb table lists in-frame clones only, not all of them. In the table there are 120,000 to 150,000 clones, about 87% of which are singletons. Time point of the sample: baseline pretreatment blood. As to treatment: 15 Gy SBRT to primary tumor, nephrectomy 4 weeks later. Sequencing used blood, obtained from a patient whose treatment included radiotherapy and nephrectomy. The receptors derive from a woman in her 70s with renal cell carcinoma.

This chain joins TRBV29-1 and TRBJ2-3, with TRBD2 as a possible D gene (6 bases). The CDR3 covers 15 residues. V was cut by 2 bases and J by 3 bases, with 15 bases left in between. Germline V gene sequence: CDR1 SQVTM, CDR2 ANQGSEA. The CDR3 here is CSVEWGEVGTDTQYF. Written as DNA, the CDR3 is TGCAGCGTTGAATGGGGGGAAGTCGGGACAGATACGCAGTATTTT.

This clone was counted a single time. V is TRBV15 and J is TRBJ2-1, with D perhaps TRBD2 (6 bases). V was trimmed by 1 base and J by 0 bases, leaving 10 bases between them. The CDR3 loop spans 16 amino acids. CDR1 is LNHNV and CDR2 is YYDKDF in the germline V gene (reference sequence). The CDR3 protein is CATSRGPGGSYNEQFF. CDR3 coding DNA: TGTGCCACCAGCAGAGGCCCCGGGGGCTCCTACAATGAGCAGTTCTTC.

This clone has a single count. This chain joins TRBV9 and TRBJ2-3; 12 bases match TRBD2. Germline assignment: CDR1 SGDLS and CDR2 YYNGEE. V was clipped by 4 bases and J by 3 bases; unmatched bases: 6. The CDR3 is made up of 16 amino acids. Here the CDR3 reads CASSPRTSGVTDTQYF. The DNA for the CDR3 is TGTGCCAGCAGCCCCAGGACTAGCGGGGTTACAGATACGCAGTATTTT.

The CDR3 DNA follows: TGTGCCAGTAGTATGACAGGGCCTAGCACAGATACGCAGTATTTT. The encoded protein is CASSMTGPSTDTQYF. This sequence joins TRBV19 and TRBJ2-3, with TRBD1 matching 7 bases. This CDR3 has 15 amino acids. V shed 3 bases and J 0 bases; nucleotides not matched to a gene: 3. CDR1 and CDR2 from the germline V gene are LNHDA and SQIVND (reference sequence). Drawing the rest from reference TRBV19 and TRBJ2-3, the complete variable domain is DGGITQSPKYLFRKEGQNVTLSCEQNLNHDAMYWYRQDPGQGLRLIYYSQIVNDFQKGDIAEGYSVSREKKESFPLTVTSAQKNPTAFYLCASSMTGPSTDTQYFGPGTRLTVL.

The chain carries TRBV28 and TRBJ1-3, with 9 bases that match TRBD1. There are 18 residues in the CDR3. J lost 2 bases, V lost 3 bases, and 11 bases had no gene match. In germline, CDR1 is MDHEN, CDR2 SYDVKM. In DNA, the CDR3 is TGTGCCAGCAGTTTTCCCGGGACAGGGACATATCCTGGAAACACCATATATTTT. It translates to CASSFPGTGTYPGNTIYF.

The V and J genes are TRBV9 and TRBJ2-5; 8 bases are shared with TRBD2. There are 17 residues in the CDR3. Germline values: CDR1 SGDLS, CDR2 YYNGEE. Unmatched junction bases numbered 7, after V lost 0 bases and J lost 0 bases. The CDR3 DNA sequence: TGTGCCAGCAGCGTAGCCGCGGGGGGCATGTACCAAGAGACCCAGTACTTC. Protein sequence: CASSVAAGGMYQETQYF.

The CDR3 reads CASSYSTETDGYTF. The CDR3 DNA sequence: TGTGCCAGCAGTTACTCCACCGAGACGGATGGCTACACCTTC. The chain recombines TRBV6-5 with TRBJ1-2, with unresolved D. Looked up from germline, CDR1 is MNHEY and CDR2 is SVGAGI. The germline V and J ends were trimmed by 0 bases and 6 bases, with 11 bases remaining between them. This CDR3 has 14 amino acids.

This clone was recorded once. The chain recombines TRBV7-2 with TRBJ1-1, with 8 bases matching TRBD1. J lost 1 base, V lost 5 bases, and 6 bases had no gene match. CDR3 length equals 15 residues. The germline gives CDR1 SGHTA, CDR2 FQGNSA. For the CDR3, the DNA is TGTGCCAGCAGCCCGCGGGACAGGCAGAACACTGAAGCTTTCTTT. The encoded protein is CASSPRDRQNTEAFF.

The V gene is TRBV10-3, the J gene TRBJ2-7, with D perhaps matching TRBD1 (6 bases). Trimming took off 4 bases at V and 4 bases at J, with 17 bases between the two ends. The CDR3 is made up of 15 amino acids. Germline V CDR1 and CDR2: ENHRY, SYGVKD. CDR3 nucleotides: TGTGCCATCAGTGCCTCTTCTGGGGGCGAATACGAGCAGTACTTC. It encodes CAISASSGGEYEQYF.

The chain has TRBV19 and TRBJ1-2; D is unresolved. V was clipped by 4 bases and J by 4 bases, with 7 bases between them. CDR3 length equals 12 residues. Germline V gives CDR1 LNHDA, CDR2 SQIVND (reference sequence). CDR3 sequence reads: CASSNGLYGYTF. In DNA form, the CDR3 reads TGTGCCAGTAGTAACGGCCTCTATGGCTACACCTTC.

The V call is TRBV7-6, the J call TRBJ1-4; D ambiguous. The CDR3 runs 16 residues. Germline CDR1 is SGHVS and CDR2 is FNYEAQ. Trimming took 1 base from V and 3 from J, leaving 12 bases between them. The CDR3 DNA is TGTGCCAGCAGCTTAGGTGGAGGGAGGGCTAATGAAAAACTGTTTTTT. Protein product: CASSLGGGRANEKLFF.

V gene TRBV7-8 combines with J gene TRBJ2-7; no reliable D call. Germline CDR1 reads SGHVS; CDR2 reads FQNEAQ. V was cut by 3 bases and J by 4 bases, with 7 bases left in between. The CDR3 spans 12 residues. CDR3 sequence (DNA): TGTGCCAGCAGCTTGGACGCTTACGAGCAGTACTTC. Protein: CASSLDAYEQYF.

Here the CDR3 DNA reads TGTGCCAGCAGTGATAGCAGGACTGCGTATCGGAACACTGAAGCTTTCTTT. Protein sequence: CASSDSRTAYRNTEAFF. This chain connects TRBV6-1 to TRBJ1-1; D ambiguous. Germline V gives CDR1 MNHNS, CDR2 SASEGT. The V and J ends lost 3 bases and 1 base respectively, with 18 bases between them. The CDR3 totals 17 residues.

The CDR3 protein is CASSSDRDGLGSEQYF. Written as DNA, the CDR3 is TGTGCCAGCAGCTCGGACAGGGACGGTCTTGGGTCCGAGCAGTACTTC. This rearrangement joins TRBV13 to TRBJ2-5; 8 bases align to TRBD1. The DNA end lines up better with TRBJ2-7; the J call may be wrong. Germline lookup yields CDR1 PRHDT and CDR2 FYEKMQ (reference sequence). The CDR3 has 16 amino acids.